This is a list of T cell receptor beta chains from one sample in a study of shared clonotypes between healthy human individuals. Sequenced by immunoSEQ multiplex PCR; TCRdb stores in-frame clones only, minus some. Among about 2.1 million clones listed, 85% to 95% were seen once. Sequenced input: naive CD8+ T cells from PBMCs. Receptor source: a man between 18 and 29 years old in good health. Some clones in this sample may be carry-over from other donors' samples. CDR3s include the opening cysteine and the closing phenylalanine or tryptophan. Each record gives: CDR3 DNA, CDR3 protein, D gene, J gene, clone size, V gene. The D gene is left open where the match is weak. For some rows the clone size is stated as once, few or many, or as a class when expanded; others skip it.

TGTGCCAGCTCACCAGGGCAAAACATTCAGTACTTC	CASSPGQNIQYF	NA	TRBJ2-4	NA	TRBV19
TGTGCCACCAAAGGAGAGCGCATACCAGGCGGGGGTACGCAGTATTTT	CATKGERIPGGGTQYF	TRBD2	TRBJ2-3	NA	TRBV10-3
TGTGCCACCAGCATGGGTAGCGGGAGCTCCGAGCAGTACTTC	CATSMGSGSSEQYF	TRBD2	TRBJ2-7	NA	TRBV15
TGTGCCAGCAGCGTAGAGCGTCTAGCCCCCACAGATACGCAGTATTTT	CASSVERLAPTDTQYF	NA	TRBJ2-3	NA	TRBV9
TGTGCCAGCAGTTTTGCTAGCTGGTCCTACAATGAGCAGTTCTTC	CASSFASWSYNEQFF	NA	TRBJ2-1	once	TRBV28
TGTGCCAGCAGCCCCCCAGAGACAGGGGGCGCAGAGACCCAGTACTTC	CASSPPETGGAETQYF	TRBD1	TRBJ2-5	NA	TRBV7-2
TGTGCCAGCAGCGTAGAATCCGGTGGGGGGAACACTGAAGCTTTCTTT	CASSVESGGGNTEAFF	NA	TRBJ1-1	once	TRBV9
TGTGCCAGCAGTTCCCCAGGACAGGGGACTAATGAAAAACTGTTTTTT	CASSSPGQGTNEKLFF	TRBD1	TRBJ1-4	NA	TRBV27
TGCGCCAGCAGCCAAGAGAACAGGGACGGCGAGCAGTACTTC	CASSQENRDGEQYF	NA	TRBJ2-7	NA	TRBV4-1
TGTGCCACCAGCAGAGATCGTATGGGGACCTATGGCTACACCTTC	CATSRDRMGTYGYTF	NA	TRBJ1-2	NA	TRBV15
TGTGCCAGCAGTCCCCACGGAGAGACCCAGTACTTC	CASSPHGETQYF	NA	TRBJ2-5	once	TRBV27
TGTGCCAGCAGCTTGGTGTCCGGCGGGGGCGTCGTCTATGGCTACACCTTC	CASSLVSGGGVVYGYTF	NA	TRBJ1-2	NA	TRBV5-8
TGTGCCAGCAGCCAATCGGGCCAGGTCTACGAGCAGTACTTC	CASSQSGQVYEQYF	NA	TRBJ2-7	NA	TRBV16
TGTGCCAGCAGTCCCCACAGGGGGCAAGGCTACACCTTC	CASSPHRGQGYTF	TRBD1	TRBJ1-2	NA	TRBV27
TGTGCCAGCAGCCTCCGGGACAGGGGGTCCTACGAGCAGTACTTC	CASSLRDRGSYEQYF	TRBD1	TRBJ2-7	NA	TRBV11-1
TGTGCCAGCAGCCAACTGGGGGTCTACGAGCAGTACTTC	CASSQLGVYEQYF	NA	TRBJ2-7	NA	TRBV11-2
TGTGCCAGCGCCAGGGTACGAGAAAAACTGTTTTTT	CASARVREKLFF	NA	TRBJ1-4	NA	TRBV28
TGCGCCAGCAGCTACCGGGATAACTCCTACGAGCAGTACTTC	CASSYRDNSYEQYF	NA	TRBJ2-7	NA	TRBV5-1
TGTGCCAGCAGCGACCCAAACTCCTACGAGCAGTACTTC	CASSDPNSYEQYF	NA	TRBJ2-7	NA	TRBV11-3
TGTGCCAGCAGTTTTACAGGGGGCGTGGAGAGTGAAAAACTGTTTTTT	CASSFTGGVESEKLFF	TRBD1	TRBJ1-4	NA	TRBV6-5
TGTGCCAGCGGGACAGGGGGCAATCTCTTT	CASGTGGNLF	TRBD1	TRBJ1-1	NA	TRBV6-1
TGTGCCAGCAGTACAGATTTCGCTGAAGCTTTCTTT	CASSTDFAEAFF	NA	TRBJ1-1	once	TRBV7-9
TGTGCCAGCAGTCCATCCGGAAGCAACTATGGCTACACCTTC	CASSPSGSNYGYTF	NA	TRBJ1-2	NA	TRBV28
TGTGCCAGCAGCTCCCCCGGGACAGGGGTTACTGAAGCTTTCTTT	CASSSPGTGVTEAFF	TRBD1	TRBJ1-1	NA	TRBV13
TGTGCCAGCAGGACCTGGGGAGATACGCAGTATTTT	CASRTWGDTQYF	NA	TRBJ2-3	NA	TRBV5-4
TGTGCCAGCAGTTTAGGGGGAGGGATGAACACTGAAGCTTTCTTT	CASSLGGGMNTEAFF	NA	TRBJ1-1	few	TRBV27
TGTGCCAGCAGTTACTTCACCGGGACTAGGGGAGATGAGCAGTTCTTC	CASSYFTGTRGDEQFF	TRBD2	TRBJ2-1	NA	TRBV6-5
TGTGCCAGCAGTTTCCCCCGCAGGGGGCTATTCGATGAGCAGTTCTTC	CASSFPRRGLFDEQFF	TRBD1	TRBJ2-1	NA	TRBV28
TGTGCCAGCAGTCCACGTGGCGTAGCGCTGGGCTCGGAGACCCAGTACTTC	CASSPRGVALGSETQYF	NA	TRBJ2-5	NA	TRBV28
TGTGCCAGCAGCTTAGGAGGACAGGGCGAGCAGTACTTC	CASSLGGQGEQYF	TRBD1	TRBJ2-7	NA	TRBV7-8
TGTGCCACCAGCAGAGGGAAGAATCAGCCCCAGCATTTT	CATSRGKNQPQHF	NA	TRBJ1-5	once	TRBV15
TGTGCCAGCAGTACGACAGGGGGCCAGCTCGAGCAGTACTTC	CASSTTGGQLEQYF	TRBD1	TRBJ2-7	NA	TRBV27
TGCAGCGTTGAAGCAGGCGAGGGGAGCTACGAGCAGTACTTC	CSVEAGEGSYEQYF	NA	TRBJ2-7	NA	TRBV29-1
TGTGCCAGCAGCTTAGATGGGGTGCGGGAGACCCAGTACTTC	CASSLDGVRETQYF	NA	TRBJ2-5	NA	TRBV7-7
TGTGCCAGTATAAAAGGGGGCGGGAACACTGAAGCTTTCTTT	CASIKGGGNTEAFF	TRBD1	TRBJ1-1	once	TRBV19
TGTGCCAGCAGTGAAGTGGGGTACGAGCAGTACTTC	CASSEVGYEQYF	NA	TRBJ2-7	NA	TRBV6-1
TGTGCCATCAGTGAGGACAGGGCTTACGAGCAGTACTTC	CAISEDRAYEQYF	TRBD1	TRBJ2-7	NA	TRBV10-3
TGTGCCAGTTCAGTGAGTGGGCTTCTCAATCAGCCCCAGCATTTT	CASSVSGLLNQPQHF	NA	TRBJ1-5	NA	TRBV19
TGTGCCAGCAGTTTAGCCGCCGAGCAGTACTTC	CASSLAAEQYF	NA	TRBJ2-7	NA	TRBV28
TGTGCCAGCAGTTTCAGAGGGCCGAACACCGGGGAGCTGTTTTTT	CASSFRGPNTGELFF	NA	TRBJ2-2	NA	TRBV27
TGCAGCGTTGAAGTTTTTCAAGAGACCCAGTACTTC	CSVEVFQETQYF	NA	TRBJ2-5	NA	TRBV29-1
TGTGCCAGCAGCGTGTTCAGGGACGCTGGCTATGGCTACACCTTC	CASSVFRDAGYGYTF	NA	TRBJ1-2	NA	TRBV9
TGTGCCAGCAGCCCAAGGACAGGGGGCTTAATTCCGACTGAAGCTTTCTTT	CASSPRTGGLIPTEAFF	TRBD1	TRBJ1-1	NA	TRBV11-2
TGTGCCAGCGGGACATCTCAGGGCGGGCAGTTCTTC	CASGTSQGGQFF	NA	TRBJ2-1	once	TRBV28
TGTGCCAGCAGTTTATCGGGGACAATGAGGGGAAATGAGCAGTTCTTC	CASSLSGTMRGNEQFF	NA	TRBJ2-1	once	TRBV27
TGTGCCAGCAGCCCACAGGGGTTGAACACTGAAGCTTTCTTT	CASSPQGLNTEAFF	TRBD1	TRBJ1-1	once	TRBV27
TGTGCCAGCAGCCCGGCCGGGCCACCCTCTGGGGCCAACGTCCTGACTTTC	CASSPAGPPSGANVLTF	NA	TRBJ2-6	NA	TRBV9
TGTGCCAGCAGCAGTCATCCTACCCGGAGACTAGTGAACACCGGGGAGCTGTTTTTT	CASSSHPTRRLVNTGELFF	NA	TRBJ2-2	once	TRBV9
TGTGCCAGCAGCGTAGAGGGAGGGTCTGAAGCTTTCTTT	CASSVEGGSEAFF	NA	TRBJ1-1	NA	TRBV9
TGTGCCAGCATCGGACCGGTACGGGTCAAAAACATTCAGTACTTC	CASIGPVRVKNIQYF	NA	TRBJ2-4	NA	TRBV6-1
TGTGCCAGCAGCTCAACCCCGGGACTGGAAGAGACCCAGTACTTC	CASSSTPGLEETQYF	NA	TRBJ2-5	NA	TRBV7-9
TGTGCCAGCAGCTCCGGACTAGCGGGAAGTATAAGCGGGGAGCTGTTTTTT	CASSSGLAGSISGELFF	TRBD2	TRBJ2-2	NA	TRBV27
TGCGCCAGCAGCGGGGACAGGGGGTATGAGCAGTTCTTC	CASSGDRGYEQFF	TRBD1	TRBJ2-1	NA	TRBV4-3